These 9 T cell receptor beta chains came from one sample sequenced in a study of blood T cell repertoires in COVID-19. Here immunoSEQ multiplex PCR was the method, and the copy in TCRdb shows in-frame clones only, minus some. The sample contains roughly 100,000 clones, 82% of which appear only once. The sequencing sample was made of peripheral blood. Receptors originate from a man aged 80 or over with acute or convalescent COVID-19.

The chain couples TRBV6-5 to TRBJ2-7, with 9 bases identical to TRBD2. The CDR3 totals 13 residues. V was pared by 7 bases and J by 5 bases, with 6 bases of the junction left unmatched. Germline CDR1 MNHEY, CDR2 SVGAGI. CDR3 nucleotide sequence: TGTGCCAGCATCGATAGCGGGAGCCACGAGCAGTACTTC. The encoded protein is CASIDSGSHEQYF.

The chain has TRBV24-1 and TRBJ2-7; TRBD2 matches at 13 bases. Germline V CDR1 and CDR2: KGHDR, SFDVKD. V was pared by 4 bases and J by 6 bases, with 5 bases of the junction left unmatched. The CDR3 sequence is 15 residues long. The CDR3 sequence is CATSDSGLAGREQYF. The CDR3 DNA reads TGTGCCACCAGTGACTCGGGACTAGCGGGGCGCGAGCAGTACTTC.

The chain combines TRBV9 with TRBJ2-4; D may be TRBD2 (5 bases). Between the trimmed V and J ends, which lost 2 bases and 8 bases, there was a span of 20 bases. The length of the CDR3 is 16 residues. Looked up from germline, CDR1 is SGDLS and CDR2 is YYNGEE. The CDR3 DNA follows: TGTGCCAGCAGCGTCGGGAAGGACGTCCGAGGCGACATTCAGTACTTC. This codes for CASSVGKDVRGDIQYF. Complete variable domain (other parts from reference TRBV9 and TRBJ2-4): DSGVTQTPKHLITATGQRVTLRCSPRSGDLSVYWYQQSLDQGLQFLIQYYNGEERAKGNILERFSAQQFPDLHSELNLSSLELGDSALYFCASSVGKDVRGDIQYFGAGTRLSVL.

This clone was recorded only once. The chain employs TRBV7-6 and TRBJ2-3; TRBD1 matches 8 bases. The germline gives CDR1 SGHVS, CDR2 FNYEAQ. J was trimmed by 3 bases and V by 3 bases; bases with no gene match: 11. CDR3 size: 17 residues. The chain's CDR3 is CASSFAQGAGGTDTQYF. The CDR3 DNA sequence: TGTGCCAGCAGCTTCGCTCAGGGGGCCGGCGGAACAGATACGCAGTATTTT.

The CDR3 bases are TGCGCCAGCAGCTTGGATACAGGGGGCACTGAAGCTTTCTTT. Encoded protein: CASSLDTGGTEAFF. The rearrangement joins TRBV5-1 to TRBJ1-1; TRBD1 matches 8 bases. Per germline, CDR1 SGHRS and CDR2 YFSETQ. Unmatched junction bases numbered 2, after V lost 0 bases and J lost 4 bases. The CDR3 loop spans 14 amino acids. The whole variable domain, remainder taken from reference TRBV5-1 and TRBJ1-1, is KAGVTQTPRYLIKTRGQQVTLSCSPISGHRSVSWYQQTPGQGLQFLFEYFSETQRNKGNFPGRFSGRQFSNSRSEMNVSTLELGDSALYLCASSLDTGGTEAFFGQGTRLTVV.

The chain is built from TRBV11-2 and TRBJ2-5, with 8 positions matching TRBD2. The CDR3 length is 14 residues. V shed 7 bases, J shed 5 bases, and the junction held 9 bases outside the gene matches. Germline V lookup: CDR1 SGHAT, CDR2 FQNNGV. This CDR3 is CASTRSGGFETQYF. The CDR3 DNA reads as TGTGCCAGCACCCGGAGCGGGGGATTTGAGACCCAGTACTTC.

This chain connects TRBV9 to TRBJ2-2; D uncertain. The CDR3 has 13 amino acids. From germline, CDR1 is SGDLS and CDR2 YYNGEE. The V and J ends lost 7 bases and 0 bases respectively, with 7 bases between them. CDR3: CASGQANTGELFF. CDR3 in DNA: TGTGCCAGCGGTCAGGCGAACACCGGGGAGCTGTTTTTT. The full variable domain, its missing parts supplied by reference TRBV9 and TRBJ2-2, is DSGVTQTPKHLITATGQRVTLRCSPRSGDLSVYWYQQSLDQGLQFLIQYYNGEERAKGNILERFSAQQFPDLHSELNLSSLELGDSALYFCASGQANTGELFFGEGSRLTVL.

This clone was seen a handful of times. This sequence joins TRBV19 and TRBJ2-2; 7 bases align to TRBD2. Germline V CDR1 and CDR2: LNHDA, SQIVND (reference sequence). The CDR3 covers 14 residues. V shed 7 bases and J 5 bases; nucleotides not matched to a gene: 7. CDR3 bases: TGTGCCAGTAAGAAGCGGGGTAATACCGGGGAGCTGTTTTTT. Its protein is CASKKRGNTGELFF.

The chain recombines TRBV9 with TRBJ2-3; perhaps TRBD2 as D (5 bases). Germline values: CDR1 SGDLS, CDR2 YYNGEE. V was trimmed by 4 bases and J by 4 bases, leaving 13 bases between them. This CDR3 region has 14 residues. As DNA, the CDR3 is TGTGCCAGCAGCCCTCCGGGATGGGCAGATACGCAGTATTTT. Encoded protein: CASSPPGWADTQYF.